This entry concerns a single TCR beta chain. This entry comes from a study of blood T cell repertoires in COVID-19. About the research overall: Material from acute and convalescent COVID-19 was sourced from the United States, Italy and Spain. T cells, B-cell-depleted T cells, or PBMCs provided the cDNA or gDNA that served as material.

Germline values: CDR1 KGHDR, CDR2 SFDVKD. The CDR3 loop spans 17 amino acids. V was shortened by 2 bases and J by 0 bases, with 14 bases between the two germline ends. Original processing methods: Nucleated cell counts were estimated from reference gene primer amplification. Sequenced by immunoSEQ multiplex PCR; TCRdb stores in-frame clones only, minus some. V and J calls and clone size are as listed in that table; D and trimming were resolved from the DNA. The repertoire holds about 86,000 clones, with over 80% as singletons. The sequenced sample was peripheral blood. This TCR derives from a woman over 75 with active or convalescent COVID-19. V is TRBV24-1 and J is TRBJ2-3; no reliable D call. This CDR3 reads CATSDSMAEPSTDTQYF. Written as DNA, the CDR3 is TGTGCCACCAGTGATTCAATGGCAGAACCTAGCACAGATACGCAGTATTTT.